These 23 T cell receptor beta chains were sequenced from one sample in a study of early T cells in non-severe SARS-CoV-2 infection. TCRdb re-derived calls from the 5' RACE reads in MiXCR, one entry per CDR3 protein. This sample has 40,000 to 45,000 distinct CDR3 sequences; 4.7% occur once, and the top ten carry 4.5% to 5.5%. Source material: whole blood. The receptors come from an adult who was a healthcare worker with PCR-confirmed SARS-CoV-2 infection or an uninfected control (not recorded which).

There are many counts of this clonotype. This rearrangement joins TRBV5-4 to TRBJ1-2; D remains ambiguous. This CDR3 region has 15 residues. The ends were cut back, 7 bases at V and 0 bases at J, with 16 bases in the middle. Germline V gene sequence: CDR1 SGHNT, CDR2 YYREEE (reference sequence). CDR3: CASHPGLQANYGYTF. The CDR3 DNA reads TGTGCCAGCCATCCCGGTCTCCAAGCTAACTATGGCTACACCTTC.

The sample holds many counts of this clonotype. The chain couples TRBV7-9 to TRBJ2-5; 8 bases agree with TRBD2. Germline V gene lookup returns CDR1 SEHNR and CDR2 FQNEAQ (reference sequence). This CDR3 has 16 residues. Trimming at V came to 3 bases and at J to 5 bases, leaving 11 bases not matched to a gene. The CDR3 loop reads CASSFYGTRVSETQYF. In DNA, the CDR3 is TGTGCCAGCAGCTTTTACGGGACTAGAGTTTCGGAGACCCAGTACTTC.

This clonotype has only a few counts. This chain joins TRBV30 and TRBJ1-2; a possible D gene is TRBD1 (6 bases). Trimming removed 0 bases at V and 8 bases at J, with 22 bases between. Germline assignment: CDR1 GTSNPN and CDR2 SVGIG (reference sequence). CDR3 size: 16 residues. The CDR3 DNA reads TGTGCCTGGAGTGTACTGAGGGGGGGCGGATTCTTAGGCTACACCTTC. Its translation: CAWSVLRGGGFLGYTF.

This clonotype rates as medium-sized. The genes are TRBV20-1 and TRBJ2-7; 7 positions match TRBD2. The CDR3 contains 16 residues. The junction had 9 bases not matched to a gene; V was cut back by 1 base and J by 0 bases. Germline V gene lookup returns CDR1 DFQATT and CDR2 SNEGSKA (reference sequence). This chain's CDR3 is CSARVLAVLTSYEQYF. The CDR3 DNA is TGCAGTGCTAGAGTCCTAGCGGTCCTTACCTCCTACGAGCAGTACTTC.

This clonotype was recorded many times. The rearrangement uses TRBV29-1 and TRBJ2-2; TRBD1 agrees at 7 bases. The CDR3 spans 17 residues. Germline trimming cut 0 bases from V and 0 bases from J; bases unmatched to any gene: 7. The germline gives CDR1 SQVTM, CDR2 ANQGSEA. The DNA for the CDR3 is TGCAGCGTTGAAGACGACAGGGCCAACGCGAACACCGGGGAGCTGTTTTTT. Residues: CSVEDDRANANTGELFF.

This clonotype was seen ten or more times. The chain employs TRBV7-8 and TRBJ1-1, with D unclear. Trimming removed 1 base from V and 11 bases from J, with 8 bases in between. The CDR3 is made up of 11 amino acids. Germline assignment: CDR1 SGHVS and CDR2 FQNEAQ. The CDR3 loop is CASSLDRVAFF. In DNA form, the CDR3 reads TGTGCCAGCAGCTTAGATAGGGTTGCTTTCTTT.

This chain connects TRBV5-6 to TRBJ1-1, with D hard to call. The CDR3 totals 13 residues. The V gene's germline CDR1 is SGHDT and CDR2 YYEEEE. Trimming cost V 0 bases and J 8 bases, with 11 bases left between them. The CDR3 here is CASSLVLWREAFF. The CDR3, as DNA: TGTGCCAGCAGCTTGGTTTTGTGGAGAGAAGCTTTCTTT.

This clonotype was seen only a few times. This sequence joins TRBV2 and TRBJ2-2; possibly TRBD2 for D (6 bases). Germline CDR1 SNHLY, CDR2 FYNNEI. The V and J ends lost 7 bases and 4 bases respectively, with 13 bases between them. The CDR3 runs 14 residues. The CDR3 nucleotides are TGTGCCAGCATGAGTGGGAGGAGCACCGGGGAGCTGTTTTTT. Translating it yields CASMSGRSTGELFF.

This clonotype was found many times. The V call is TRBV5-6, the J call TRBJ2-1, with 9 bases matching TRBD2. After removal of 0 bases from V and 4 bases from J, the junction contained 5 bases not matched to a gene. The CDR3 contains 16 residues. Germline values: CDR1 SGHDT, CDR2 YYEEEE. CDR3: CASSLVVLAGYNEQFF. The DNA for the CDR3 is TGTGCCAGCAGCTTGGTAGTTCTAGCGGGGTACAATGAGCAGTTCTTC.

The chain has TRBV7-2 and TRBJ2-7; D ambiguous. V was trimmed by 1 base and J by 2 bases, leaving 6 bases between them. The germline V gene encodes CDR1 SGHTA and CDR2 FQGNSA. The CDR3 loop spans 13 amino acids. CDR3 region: CASSLGRTYEQYF. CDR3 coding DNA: TGTGCCAGCAGCTTAGGGAGAACCTACGAGCAGTACTTC.

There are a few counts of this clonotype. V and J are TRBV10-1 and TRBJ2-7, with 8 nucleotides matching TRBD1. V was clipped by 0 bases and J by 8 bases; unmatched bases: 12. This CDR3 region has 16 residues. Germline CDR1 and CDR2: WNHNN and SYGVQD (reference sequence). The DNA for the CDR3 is TGCGCCAGCAGTGAGTCCCGGACAGGGAGACAAGCAAAGCAGTACTTC. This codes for CASSESRTGRQAKQYF.

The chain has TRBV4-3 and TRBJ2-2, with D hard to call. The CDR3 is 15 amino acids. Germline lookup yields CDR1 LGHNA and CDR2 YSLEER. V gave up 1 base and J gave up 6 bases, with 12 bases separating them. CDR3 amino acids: CASSQVSPPPGELFF. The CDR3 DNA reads TGCGCCAGCAGCCAAGTAAGCCCCCCCCCCGGGGAGCTGTTTTTT.

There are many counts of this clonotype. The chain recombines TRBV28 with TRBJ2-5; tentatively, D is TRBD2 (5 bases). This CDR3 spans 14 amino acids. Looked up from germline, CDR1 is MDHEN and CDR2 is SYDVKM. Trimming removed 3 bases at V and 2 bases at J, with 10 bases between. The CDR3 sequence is CASSFLGKQETQYF. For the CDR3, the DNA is TGTGCCAGCAGTTTTCTCGGGAAACAAGAGACCCAGTACTTC.

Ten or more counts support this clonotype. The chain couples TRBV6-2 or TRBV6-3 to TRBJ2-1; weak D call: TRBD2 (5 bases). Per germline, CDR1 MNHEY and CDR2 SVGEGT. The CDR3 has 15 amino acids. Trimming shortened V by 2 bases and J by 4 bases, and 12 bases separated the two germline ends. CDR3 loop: CASSYRGVEYNEQFF. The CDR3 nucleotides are TGTGCCAGCAGTTACCGGGGAGTAGAGTACAATGAGCAGTTCTTC.

The CDR3 protein is CASSYREEDYEQYF. DNA of the CDR3: TGTGCCAGCAGCTATAGGGAGGAGGACTACGAGCAGTACTTC. The chain combines TRBV5-6 with TRBJ2-7; possibly TRBD2 for D (6 bases). V dropped 3 bases and J dropped 3 bases, with 13 bases sitting between them. The CDR3 covers 14 residues. CDR1 is SGHDT and CDR2 is YYEEEE in the germline V gene.

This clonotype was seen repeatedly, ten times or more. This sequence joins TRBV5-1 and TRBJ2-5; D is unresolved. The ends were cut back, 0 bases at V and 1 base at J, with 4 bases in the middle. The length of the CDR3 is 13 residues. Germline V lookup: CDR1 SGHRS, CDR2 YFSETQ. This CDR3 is CASSLGAQETQYF. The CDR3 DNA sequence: TGCGCCAGCAGCTTGGGGGCCCAAGAGACCCAGTACTTC.

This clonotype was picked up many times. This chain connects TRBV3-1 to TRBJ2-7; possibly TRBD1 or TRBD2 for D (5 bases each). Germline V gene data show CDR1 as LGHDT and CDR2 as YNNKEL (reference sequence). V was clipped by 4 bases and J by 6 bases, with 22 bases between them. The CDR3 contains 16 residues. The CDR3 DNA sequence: TGTGCCAGCAGCCTGTTCCGGGACGCCGGTCGGGGCGAGCAGTACTTC. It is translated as CASSLFRDAGRGEQYF.

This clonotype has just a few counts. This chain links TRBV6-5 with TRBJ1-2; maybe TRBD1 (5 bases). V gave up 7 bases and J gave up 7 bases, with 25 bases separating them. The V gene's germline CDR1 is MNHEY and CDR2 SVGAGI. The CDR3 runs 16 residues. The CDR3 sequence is CASIAFFGAERGGYTF. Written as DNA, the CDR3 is TGTGCCAGCATTGCTTTCTTCGGTGCTGAGAGGGGTGGCTACACCTTC.

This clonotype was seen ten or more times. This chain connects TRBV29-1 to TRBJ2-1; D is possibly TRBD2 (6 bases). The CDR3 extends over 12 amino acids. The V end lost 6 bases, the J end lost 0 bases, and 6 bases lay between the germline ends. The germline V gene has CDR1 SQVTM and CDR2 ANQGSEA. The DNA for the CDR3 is TGCAGCGTGACTAGCTCCTACAATGAGCAGTTCTTC. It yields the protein CSVTSSYNEQFF.

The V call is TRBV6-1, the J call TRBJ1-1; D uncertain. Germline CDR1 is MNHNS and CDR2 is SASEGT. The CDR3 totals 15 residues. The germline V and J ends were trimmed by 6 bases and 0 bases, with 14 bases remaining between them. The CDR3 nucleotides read TGTGCCAGCAGCGCCACGACGGCATTGAACACTGAAGCTTTCTTT. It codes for CASSATTALNTEAFF.

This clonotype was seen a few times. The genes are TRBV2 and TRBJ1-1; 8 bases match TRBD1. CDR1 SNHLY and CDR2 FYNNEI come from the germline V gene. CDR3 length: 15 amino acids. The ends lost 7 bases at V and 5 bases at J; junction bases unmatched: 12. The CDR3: CASNPGTGGGTEAFF. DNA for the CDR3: TGTGCCAGCAACCCCGGGACAGGAGGGGGGACTGAAGCTTTCTTT.

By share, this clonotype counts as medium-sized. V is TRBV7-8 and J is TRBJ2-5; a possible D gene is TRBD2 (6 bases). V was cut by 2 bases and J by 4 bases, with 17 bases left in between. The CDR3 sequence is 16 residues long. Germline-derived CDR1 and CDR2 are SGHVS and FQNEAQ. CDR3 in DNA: TGTGCCAGCAGCTTAAACCCTCCGGGACTTGGAGAGACCCAGTACTTC. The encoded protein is CASSLNPPGLGETQYF. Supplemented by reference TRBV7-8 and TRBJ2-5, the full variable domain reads GAGVSQSPRYKVAKRGQDVALRCDPISGHVSLFWYQQALGQGPEFLTYFQNEAQLDKSGLPSDRFFAERPEGSVSTLKIQRTQQEDSAVYLCASSLNPPGLGETQYFGPGTRLLVL.

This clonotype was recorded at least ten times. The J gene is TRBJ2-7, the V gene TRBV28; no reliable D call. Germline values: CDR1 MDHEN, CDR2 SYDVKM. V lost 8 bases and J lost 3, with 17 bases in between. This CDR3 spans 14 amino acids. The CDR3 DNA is TGTGCCAGCCAAACCATGACCAGATACTACGAGCAGTACTTC. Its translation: CASQTMTRYYEQYF.